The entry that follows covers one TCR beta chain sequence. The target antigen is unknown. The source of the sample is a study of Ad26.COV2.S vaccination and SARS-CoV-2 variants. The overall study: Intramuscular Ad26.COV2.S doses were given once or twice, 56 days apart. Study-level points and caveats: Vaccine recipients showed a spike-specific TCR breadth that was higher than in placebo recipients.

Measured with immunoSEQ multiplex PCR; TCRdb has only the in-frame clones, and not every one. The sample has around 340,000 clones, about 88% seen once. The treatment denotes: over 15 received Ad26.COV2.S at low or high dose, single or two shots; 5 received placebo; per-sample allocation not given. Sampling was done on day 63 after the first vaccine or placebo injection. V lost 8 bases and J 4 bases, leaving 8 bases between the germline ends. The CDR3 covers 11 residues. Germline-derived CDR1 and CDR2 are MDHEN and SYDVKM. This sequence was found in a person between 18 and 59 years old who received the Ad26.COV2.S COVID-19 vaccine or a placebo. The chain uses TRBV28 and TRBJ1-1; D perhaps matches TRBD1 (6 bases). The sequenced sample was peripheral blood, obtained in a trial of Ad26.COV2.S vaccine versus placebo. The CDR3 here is CASLTGTEAFF. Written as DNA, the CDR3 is TGTGCCAGCCTGACAGGCACTGAAGCTTTCTTT.